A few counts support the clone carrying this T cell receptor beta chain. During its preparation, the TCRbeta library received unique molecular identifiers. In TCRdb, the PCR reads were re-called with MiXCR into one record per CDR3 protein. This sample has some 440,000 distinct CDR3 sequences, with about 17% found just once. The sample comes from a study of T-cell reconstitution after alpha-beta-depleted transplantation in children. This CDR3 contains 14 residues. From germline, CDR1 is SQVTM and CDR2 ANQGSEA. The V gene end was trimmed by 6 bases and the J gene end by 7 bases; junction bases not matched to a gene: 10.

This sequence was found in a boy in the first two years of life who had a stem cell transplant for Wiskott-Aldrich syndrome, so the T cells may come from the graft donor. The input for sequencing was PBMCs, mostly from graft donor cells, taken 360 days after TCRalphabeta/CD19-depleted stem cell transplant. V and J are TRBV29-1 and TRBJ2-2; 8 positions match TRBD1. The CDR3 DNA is TGCAGCGTCCCCCGGACAGGGACAGGCGGGGAGCTGTTTTTT. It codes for CSVPRTGTGGELFF.